A single sample is the source of the 27 T cell receptor beta chains below, sequenced in a study of human T cells and chemical hapten exposure. Each CDR3 protein is one row after TCRdb ran MiXCR on the RACE reads. The sample includes under 300,000 distinct CDR3 sequences, about 7.7% of them seen just once. As for time point: pre-sensitization, week 0. Treatment specified: therapeutic diphenylcyclopropenone sensitization with weekly scalp DPC. The sample in question was whole blood, obtained in connection with sensitization to the hapten diphenylcyclopropenone (DPC). These receptors were taken from a man aged 18 to 29 with alopecia areata. Some clones in this sample may be carry-over from other donors' samples.

This clonotype was counted ten times or more. The genes are TRBV4-3 and TRBJ1-5; D may be TRBD1 (6 bases). V lost 0 bases and J 6 bases, leaving 15 bases between the germline ends. Germline assignment: CDR1 LGHNA and CDR2 YSLEER. The CDR3 has 16 residues. Here the CDR3 DNA reads TGCGCCAGCAGCCAAGATTGGACACAGGGTTCTCAGCCCCAGCATTTT. It is translated as CASSQDWTQGSQPQHF.

This clonotype was seen once. The chain carries TRBV20-1 and TRBJ2-3, with TRBD1 identical over 9 bases. The CDR3 loop spans 13 amino acids. The junction had 6 bases not matched to a gene; V was cut back by 7 bases and J by 4 bases. In germline, CDR1 is DFQATT, CDR2 SNEGSKA (reference sequence). CDR3 coding DNA: TGCAGTGTCCGGGACAGGGTCGCAGATACGCAGTATTTT. Its protein product is CSVRDRVADTQYF.

This clonotype occurred a few times. This chain links TRBV6-5 with TRBJ1-2; D uncertain. The germline CDR1 and CDR2 sequences are MNHEY and SVGAGI. Trimming took 2 bases from V and 4 from J, leaving 14 bases between them. This CDR3 is built from 15 residues. The CDR3: CASSYLKLPPYGYTF. For the CDR3, the DNA is TGTGCCAGCAGTTACCTAAAGCTTCCCCCCTATGGCTACACCTTC.

The J gene is TRBJ1-1, the V gene TRBV14; D is ambiguous. Germline CDR1 reads SGHDN; CDR2 reads FVKESK. The CDR3 has 12 amino acids. V was shortened by 4 bases and J by 9 bases, with 12 bases between the two germline ends. The CDR3, as DNA: TGTGCCAGCAGCCCAACCGGGAGGCAAGCTTTCTTT. Residues: CASSPTGRQAFF.

This clonotype was detected only a few times. This chain joins TRBV5-1 and TRBJ1-1, with D possibly being TRBD1 (5 bases). The CDR3 has 17 residues. Trimming stripped 1 base from V and 0 bases from J, with 16 bases between. Germline loops: CDR1 SGHRS, CDR2 YFSETQ. The CDR3, as DNA: TGCGCCAGCAGCTTGAAGGAGGGGCCTCAAATGAACACTGAAGCTTTCTTT. Amino acids: CASSLKEGPQMNTEAFF.

The V gene is TRBV7-9, the J gene TRBJ2-1, with a tentative D call TRBD1 (5 bases). CDR1 is SEHNR and CDR2 is FQNEAQ in the germline V gene (reference sequence). The germline V and J ends were trimmed by 5 bases and 0 bases, with 20 bases remaining between them. The CDR3 has 18 residues. Written as DNA, the CDR3 is TGTGCCAGCAGCGACAGTTTTAGGCCAATCAACTCCTACAATGAGCAGTTCTTC. It is translated as CASSDSFRPINSYNEQFF.

This clonotype was counted a few times. The chain links TRBV20-1 to TRBJ1-2, with D possibly matching TRBD1 (5 bases). The V end lost 2 bases, the J end lost 0 bases, and 13 bases lay between the germline ends. Germline lookup yields CDR1 DFQATT and CDR2 SNEGSKA (reference sequence). CDR3 length: 15 amino acids. In DNA, the CDR3 is TGCAGTGCTAGAAAAGCGACAGCTCCTAACTATGGCTACACCTTC. It encodes CSARKATAPNYGYTF.

This clonotype turned up a few times. The chain has TRBV20-1 and TRBJ1-1, with 9 bases matching TRBD1. CDR1 is DFQATT and CDR2 is SNEGSKA in the germline V gene (reference sequence). The ends lost 6 bases at V and 4 bases at J; junction bases unmatched: 6. The CDR3 is 13 residues long. The CDR3 loop reads CSAPNRGPTEAFF. DNA of the CDR3: TGCAGTGCGCCCAACAGGGGGCCCACTGAAGCTTTCTTT.

V usage is TRBV6-5 and J usage is TRBJ1-4; 7 bases agree with TRBD1. From germline, CDR1 is MNHEY and CDR2 SVGAGI. The CDR3 consists of 14 residues. V trimming: 5 bases; J trimming: 8 bases; junction bases outside the gene matches: 8. The CDR3 coding sequence is TGTGCCAGCAGTCCCGGACAGGATGAAGAAAAACTGTTTTTT. Protein sequence: CASSPGQDEEKLFF.

This clonotype was observed a handful of times. The chain carries TRBV5-1 and TRBJ1-3; no firm D call. From germline, CDR1 is SGHRS and CDR2 YFSETQ. Trimming took off 2 bases at V and 2 bases at J, with 14 bases between the two ends. The CDR3 totals 16 residues. CDR3 protein: CASSFTAVNPGNTIYF. For the CDR3, the DNA is TGCGCCAGCAGCTTCACTGCGGTTAACCCTGGAAACACCATATATTTT.

This chain uses TRBV7-2 with TRBJ2-1; 10 bases align to TRBD2. V lost 4 bases to trimming and J lost 4 bases; unmatched junction nucleotides: 7. Germline values: CDR1 SGHTA, CDR2 FQGNSA. The CDR3 runs 16 residues. CDR3 protein: CASSSLSGGDYNEQFF. Here the CDR3 DNA reads TGTGCCAGCAGCTCATTAAGCGGGGGGGATTACAATGAGCAGTTCTTC. The full variable domain, with the rest looked up from reference TRBV7-2 and TRBJ2-1, is GAGVSQSPSNKVTEKGKDVELRCDPISGHTALYWYRQSLGQGLEFLIYFQGNSAPDKSGLPSDRFSAERTGGSVSTLTIQRTQQEDSAVYLCASSSLSGGDYNEQFFGPGTRLTVL.

In its sample, this clonotype was seen a few times. The chain has TRBV18 and TRBJ2-7; 9 bases map to TRBD2. From germline, CDR1 is KGHSH and CDR2 LQKENI. J was trimmed by 7 bases and V by 2 bases; bases with no gene match: 9. This CDR3 has 15 residues. CDR3 loop: CASSPASGVRGEQYV. The CDR3 DNA is TGTGCCAGCTCACCAGCTAGCGGGGTCCGCGGGGAGCAGTACGTC.

This clonotype was seen a handful of times. V usage is TRBV6-5 and J usage is TRBJ2-1; 7 nucleotides line up with TRBD1. CDR1 is MNHEY and CDR2 is SVGAGI in the germline V gene. Trimming took 7 bases from V and 7 from J; bases not matched to a gene: 10. This CDR3 is built from 14 residues. In nucleotides, the CDR3 is TGTGCCAGCACCCAAATGGGACAGATAAATGAGCAGTTCTTC. It specifies CASTQMGQINEQFF.

The chain combines TRBV4-1 with TRBJ1-6; D unclear. Looked up from germline, CDR1 is MGHRA and CDR2 is YSYEKL. This CDR3 is 14 amino acids long. Trimming removed 4 bases from V and 8 bases from J, with 12 bases in between. CDR3 sequence: CASSRRTRYSPLHF. The CDR3 DNA follows: TGCGCCAGCAGCCGTCGGACCCGTTATTCACCCCTCCACTTT.

This chain's CDR3 is CASSPGGRGFSQPQHF. The CDR3 nucleotides are TGTGCCAGCAGCCCGGGGGGCAGGGGGTTTAGTCAGCCCCAGCATTTT. V is TRBV5-6 and J is TRBJ1-5; 7 bases map to TRBD1. Germline loops: CDR1 SGHDT, CDR2 YYEEEE. V lost 4 bases and J lost 6; bases outside the gene matches: 13. The CDR3 loop spans 16 amino acids. Combining the CDR3 with reference TRBV5-6 and TRBJ1-5 gives the whole variable domain DAGVTQSPTHLIKTRGQQVTLRCSPKSGHDTVSWYQQALGQGPQFIFQYYEEEERQRGNFPDRFSGHQFPNYSSELNVNALLLGDSALYLCASSPGGRGFSQPQHFGDGTRLSIL.

This chain joins TRBV12-3 or TRBV12-4 and TRBJ2-3; TRBD1 agrees at 7 bases. The CDR3 spans 16 residues. The J segment lost 0 bases and the V segment lost 5 bases, leaving 8 bases of the junction unmatched. The CDR3 here is CASSLGTAASTDTQYF. As DNA, the CDR3 is TGTGCCAGCAGTCTTGGGACAGCTGCTAGCACAGATACGCAGTATTTT.

In this sample, this clonotype turned up a few times. The chain uses TRBV12-3 or TRBV12-4 and TRBJ2-1, with TRBD1 matching over 10 bases. This CDR3 is 15 amino acids long. The trim removed 6 bases at V and 9 bases at J, leaving 11 bases unmatched. CDR3 amino acids: CASRAGTGVVGEQFF. DNA of the CDR3: TGTGCCAGCAGAGCCGGGACAGGGGTAGTGGGTGAGCAGTTCTTC.

Ten or more counts support this clonotype. J is TRBJ1-1 and V is TRBV7-9; 7 bases align to TRBD1. With 7 bases clipped from V and 2 bases from J, the junction kept 4 bases outside the gene matches. From germline, CDR1 is SEHNR and CDR2 FQNEAQ (reference sequence). CDR3 length equals 13 residues. In DNA, the CDR3 is TGTGCCAGCAAGGGGACAGATAACACTGAAGCTTTCTTT. This translates into CASKGTDNTEAFF.

V and J are TRBV7-2 and TRBJ1-2; D perhaps matches TRBD1 (5 bases). Trimming left V 1 base short and J 4 bases short, with 10 bases between. Germline-derived CDR1 and CDR2 are SGHTA and FQGNSA. The CDR3 sequence is 14 residues long. CDR3 DNA: TGTGCCAGCAGCTTAGGGTTACAGGCCTATGGCTACACCTTC. Encoded protein: CASSLGLQAYGYTF.

The chain has TRBV7-9 and TRBJ1-5, with D perhaps matching TRBD1 (5 bases). The CDR3 covers 18 residues. Trimming removed 2 bases from V and 7 bases from J, with 24 bases in between. The germline gives CDR1 SEHNR, CDR2 FQNEAQ (reference sequence). CDR3 bases: TGTGCCAGCAGCTTACCCAGTATCGGGTATACAGCAGGGCAGCCCCAGCATTTT. Its protein product is CASSLPSIGYTAGQPQHF.

This clonotype has at least ten counts. This sequence joins TRBV2 and TRBJ1-1; D is undetermined. The V gene's germline CDR1 is SNHLY and CDR2 FYNNEI. There are 14 residues in the CDR3. The V gene lost 8 bases and the J gene lost 3 bases, with 16 bases spanning the gap. CDR3 DNA: TGTGCCAGCTCCACCGGCGTCAGTTACACTGAAGCTTTCTTT. It yields the protein CASSTGVSYTEAFF. Filled out from reference TRBV2 and TRBJ1-1, the complete variable domain reads EPEVTQTPSHQVTQMGQEVILRCVPISNHLYFYWYRQILGQKVEFLVSFYNNEISEKSEIFDDQFSVERPDGSNFTLKIRSTKLEDSAMYFCASSTGVSYTEAFFGQGTRLTVV.

This clonotype was seen ten or more times. The rearrangement joins TRBV27 to TRBJ1-6; no reliable D call. The CDR3 loop spans 15 amino acids. The V gene's germline CDR1 is MNHEY and CDR2 SMNVEV (reference sequence). V gave up 4 bases and J gave up 9 bases, with 16 bases separating them. CDR3: CASSYGQGRGSPLHF. CDR3 nucleotides: TGTGCCAGCAGTTACGGCCAAGGGCGAGGTTCACCCCTCCACTTT.

This clonotype was detected only a few times. This chain joins TRBV4-3 and TRBJ2-3; a weak D match, TRBD2 (6 bases). Trimming shortened V by 4 bases and J by 2 bases, and 13 bases separated the two germline ends. The CDR3 runs to 15 residues. CDR1 LGHNA and CDR2 YSLEER come from the germline V gene. DNA for the CDR3: TGCGCCAGCAGCCCTTTAGCGGACTCCACAGATACGCAGTATTTT. It specifies CASSPLADSTDTQYF.

This clonotype was found a few times. The gene calls are TRBV28 and TRBJ1-2, with D perhaps matching TRBD1 (5 bases). There are 12 residues in the CDR3. Trimming took off 8 bases at V and 4 bases at J, with 11 bases between the two ends. The germline gives CDR1 MDHEN, CDR2 SYDVKM. The CDR3 here is CASPQGPYGYTF. The CDR3 DNA follows: TGTGCCAGCCCCCAGGGCCCCTATGGCTACACCTTC.

The chain has TRBV4-1 and TRBJ1-4, with no clear D. Trimming cost V 4 bases and J 7 bases, with 16 bases left between them. CDR1 and CDR2 (germline): MGHRA, YSYEKL. The CDR3 contains 15 residues. The CDR3 reads CASSRATGDTEKLFF. As DNA, the CDR3 is TGCGCCAGCAGCCGAGCGACCGGCGATACTGAAAAACTGTTTTTT.

The table lists this clonotype with a few counts. The V call is TRBV27, the J call TRBJ2-5, with D tentatively TRBD2 (6 bases). The CDR3 is 15 residues long. Germline CDR1 and CDR2: MNHEY and SMNVEV (reference sequence). V lost 4 bases, J lost 4 bases, and 16 bases lay in between. The CDR3 here is CASSYVQARGETQYF. Here the CDR3 DNA reads TGTGCCAGCAGTTACGTTCAGGCGCGGGGAGAGACCCAGTACTTC.

This clonotype was picked up a small number of times. The chain joins TRBV28 to TRBJ1-2; D perhaps matches TRBD1 (5 bases). The CDR3 sequence is 15 residues long. From germline, CDR1 is MDHEN and CDR2 SYDVKM. The V gene lost 10 bases and the J gene lost 5 bases, with 23 bases spanning the gap. The CDR3 nucleotides are TGTGCCACCACCACTGTCCAGGGCTTTTTGTATGGCTACACCTTC. It yields the protein CATTTVQGFLYGYTF.